Listed below are T cell receptor beta chains from one sample, sequenced in a study of blood T cell repertoires in COVID-19. Profiling relied on immunoSEQ multiplex PCR, and the TCRdb table lists in-frame clones only, not all of them. The sample contains about 36,000 clones, 90% of which appear only once. Material: peripheral blood. The receptors shown here come from a human donor in a cohort sampled during active COVID-19. The CDR3 runs from the conserved cysteine through the conserved F or W. The order of the fields is J gene, V gene, D gene, clone size, CDR3 DNA, CDR3 protein. A D gene is named only where the DNA matches it firmly. Size is stated for part of the rows, as once, few or many counts, or as a class when the clone is expanded.

j_call: TRBJ2-3
v_call: TRBV18
d_call: NA
clone_size: NA
cdr3_nt: TGTGCCAGCTCACTAGACCGCAGGGGCAGCACAGATACGCAGTATTTT
cdr3_aa: CASSLDRRGSTDTQYF

j_call: TRBJ2-7
v_call: TRBV6-5
d_call: TRBD2
clone_size: once
cdr3_nt: TGTGCCAGTCGGGCTAGCGGGAGTTACGAGCAGTACTTC
cdr3_aa: CASRASGSYEQYF

j_call: TRBJ2-5
v_call: TRBV5-1
d_call: TRBD2
clone_size: NA
cdr3_nt: TGCGCCAGCAGCTTGGGCCCAGCGGGGGGACAAGAGACCCAGTACTTC
cdr3_aa: CASSLGPAGGQETQYF

j_call: TRBJ1-5
v_call: TRBV27
d_call: TRBD1
clone_size: NA
cdr3_nt: TGTGCCAGCAGTCCTCACCGGGACAGGGGCAATCAGCCCCAGCATTTT
cdr3_aa: CASSPHRDRGNQPQHF

j_call: TRBJ1-5
v_call: TRBV7-9
d_call: TRBD1
clone_size: NA
cdr3_nt: TGTGCCAGCAGCTTAGATACAGGGGGCACCAATCAGCCCCAGCATTTT
cdr3_aa: CASSLDTGGTNQPQHF

j_call: TRBJ2-1
v_call: TRBV12-3/TRBV12-4
d_call: NA
clone_size: once
cdr3_nt: TGTGCCACCCGGGGTAGCAGGTCGGAGTTCTTC
cdr3_aa: CATRGSRSEFF

j_call: TRBJ2-7
v_call: TRBV7-9
d_call: TRBD2
clone_size: NA
cdr3_nt: TGTGCCAGCAGCGGGAGGGGAACGAACGAGCAGTACTTC
cdr3_aa: CASSGRGTNEQYF

j_call: TRBJ1-6
v_call: TRBV14
d_call: NA
clone_size: NA
cdr3_nt: TGTGCCAGCAACACAAGAGGCAGTAATTCACCCCTCCACTTT
cdr3_aa: CASNTRGSNSPLHF

j_call: TRBJ2-5
v_call: TRBV9
d_call: TRBD2
clone_size: NA
cdr3_nt: TGTGCCAGCTCCCAGGGGCTAGCGGGCTCCCAAGAGACCCAGTACTTC
cdr3_aa: CASSQGLAGSQETQYF

j_call: TRBJ2-1
v_call: TRBV4-1
d_call: NA
clone_size: NA
cdr3_nt: TGCGCCAGCAGCCAAGATTACAGGGCCTACAATGAGCAGTTCTTC
cdr3_aa: CASSQDYRAYNEQFF

j_call: TRBJ2-2
v_call: TRBV18
d_call: TRBD2
clone_size: once
cdr3_nt: TGTGCCAGCTCACCAAAACGGTTGCGGGAGCGCACCGGGGAGCTGTTTTTT
cdr3_aa: CASSPKRLRERTGELFF

j_call: TRBJ1-1
v_call: TRBV5-1
d_call: NA
clone_size: NA
cdr3_nt: TGCGCCAGCAGCAAACAGGGATGGGTGAACACTGAAGCTTTCTTT
cdr3_aa: CASSKQGWVNTEAFF

j_call: TRBJ2-1
v_call: TRBV7-2
d_call: NA
clone_size: NA
cdr3_nt: TGTGCCAGCAGCTTAGTTAGGACTAAGGCTCACAATGAGCAGTTCTTC
cdr3_aa: CASSLVRTKAHNEQFF

j_call: TRBJ2-5
v_call: TRBV7-8
d_call: NA
clone_size: NA
cdr3_nt: TGTGCCAGCAGCCCGGGTGCGACCCAGTACTTC
cdr3_aa: CASSPGATQYF

j_call: TRBJ2-7
v_call: TRBV2
d_call: TRBD1
clone_size: NA
cdr3_nt: TGTGCCAGCGGATGGAGGACAGGGCGCCACGAGCAGTACTTC
cdr3_aa: CASGWRTGRHEQYF

j_call: TRBJ1-5
v_call: TRBV4-1
d_call: NA
clone_size: NA
cdr3_nt: TGCGCCAGCAGCGTCCGGGAGGGGAGGCAGCCCCAGCATTTT
cdr3_aa: CASSVREGRQPQHF

j_call: TRBJ1-1
v_call: TRBV5-8
d_call: TRBD1
clone_size: NA
cdr3_nt: TGTGCCAGCAGCCGCCGGGACAGGGGGACTGAAGCTTTCTTT
cdr3_aa: CASSRRDRGTEAFF

j_call: TRBJ2-1
v_call: TRBV10-2
d_call: NA
clone_size: NA
cdr3_nt: TGCGCCAGCAGTGAGACTAGTTTGGGAGGTGAGCAGTTCTTC
cdr3_aa: CASSETSLGGEQFF

j_call: TRBJ2-7
v_call: TRBV24-1
d_call: NA
clone_size: NA
cdr3_nt: TGTGCCACCAGTGGGAGGGAAGCCCCCTACGAGCAGTACTTC
cdr3_aa: CATSGREAPYEQYF

j_call: TRBJ1-1
v_call: TRBV5-1
d_call: NA
clone_size: few
cdr3_nt: TGCGCCAGCAGCTGGCCGGGGGTGAACACTGAAGCTTTCTTT
cdr3_aa: CASSWPGVNTEAFF

j_call: TRBJ2-5
v_call: TRBV4-3
d_call: TRBD1
clone_size: NA
cdr3_nt: TGCGCCAGCAGCACGGGACAGGGGGCGCTTAGAAAAGAGACCCAGTACTTC
cdr3_aa: CASSTGQGALRKETQYF

j_call: TRBJ1-2
v_call: TRBV5-1
d_call: NA
clone_size: NA
cdr3_nt: TGCGCCAGCAGCCCGCGCCCTACTCGGGGTGGCTACACCTTC
cdr3_aa: CASSPRPTRGGYTF

j_call: TRBJ2-1
v_call: TRBV2
d_call: NA
clone_size: NA
cdr3_nt: TGTGCCAGCATCCGACAGACGGGCTCCTACAATGAGCAGTTCTTC
cdr3_aa: CASIRQTGSYNEQFF

j_call: TRBJ2-7
v_call: TRBV10-3
d_call: NA
clone_size: NA
cdr3_nt: TGTGCCATCAGTGAGTCGCAGGGTTTAGGGGGAATCCCCTACGAGCAGTACTTC
cdr3_aa: CAISESQGLGGIPYEQYF

j_call: TRBJ1-4
v_call: TRBV5-1
d_call: NA
clone_size: NA
cdr3_nt: TGCGCCAGCAGCTTGGGTGGGGCTACTAATGAAAAACTGTTTTTT
cdr3_aa: CASSLGGATNEKLFF

j_call: TRBJ1-2
v_call: TRBV7-2
d_call: TRBD1
clone_size: NA
cdr3_nt: TGTGCCAGCAGCTTAAAAGGGGGCGCGCGGGGCTACACCTTC
cdr3_aa: CASSLKGGARGYTF

j_call: TRBJ2-7
v_call: TRBV7-5
d_call: NA
clone_size: NA
cdr3_nt: TGTGCCAGAAGCCTAGAACGGGGTGGACAGGGATCCTACGAGCAGTACTTC
cdr3_aa: CARSLERGGQGSYEQYF

j_call: TRBJ2-5
v_call: TRBV5-4
d_call: NA
clone_size: NA
cdr3_nt: TGTGCCAGCAGCCGTAGAGCGGGTTTTGAAGAGACCCAGTACTTC
cdr3_aa: CASSRRAGFEETQYF

j_call: TRBJ2-7
v_call: TRBV5-4
d_call: NA
clone_size: NA
cdr3_nt: TGTGCCAGCAGCTTGGCCAGGGGGGACGAGCAGTACTTC
cdr3_aa: CASSLARGDEQYF

j_call: TRBJ2-2
v_call: TRBV5-1
d_call: TRBD2
clone_size: NA
cdr3_nt: TGCGCCAGCAGCTTTCGACGGGAGGTCGGGAACACCGGGGAGCTGTTTTTT
cdr3_aa: CASSFRREVGNTGELFF

j_call: TRBJ2-1
v_call: TRBV5-4
d_call: NA
clone_size: NA
cdr3_nt: TGTGCCAGCTTCCGGGAGCAGTCCTACAATGAGCAGTTCTTC
cdr3_aa: CASFREQSYNEQFF

j_call: TRBJ2-3
v_call: TRBV30
d_call: NA
clone_size: NA
cdr3_nt: TGTGCCTGGACCAGTACAGATACGCAGTATTTT
cdr3_aa: CAWTSTDTQYF

j_call: TRBJ2-5
v_call: TRBV3-1/TRBV3-2
d_call: TRBD2
clone_size: NA
cdr3_nt: TGTGCCAGCAGCCGACTAGCGGGAAAAGAGACCCAGTACTTC
cdr3_aa: CASSRLAGKETQYF

j_call: TRBJ2-2
v_call: TRBV6-5
d_call: NA
clone_size: NA
cdr3_nt: TGTGCCAGCAGTTTAGGGGGTAACACCGGGGAGCTGTTTTTT
cdr3_aa: CASSLGGNTGELFF

j_call: TRBJ2-3
v_call: TRBV6-5
d_call: TRBD2
clone_size: NA
cdr3_nt: TGTGCCAGCAACAGATTAGCGGGCCGCACAGATACGCAGTATTTT
cdr3_aa: CASNRLAGRTDTQYF

j_call: TRBJ2-7
v_call: TRBV27
d_call: TRBD2
clone_size: NA
cdr3_nt: TGTGCCAGCAGCCGCATGAGCGGGAGCTCCGACGAGCAGTACTTC
cdr3_aa: CASSRMSGSSDEQYF

j_call: TRBJ2-7
v_call: TRBV2
d_call: TRBD2
clone_size: once
cdr3_nt: TGTGCCAGCAGCGAGACTAGCGGGACACTTACCTACGAGCAGTACTTC
cdr3_aa: CASSETSGTLTYEQYF